This entry lists 5 T cell receptor beta chains sequenced from one sample in a study of shared clonotypes between healthy human individuals. Sequencing used immunoSEQ multiplex PCR; TCRdb keeps in-frame clones, though not all of them. This sample yields over a million clones, of which around 95% are seen a single time; about 1% belongs to the top ten. The sample consisted of naive CD4+ T cells sorted from blood. Described subset: CD45RA+ positively selected. The receptors here all came from a man aged 30 to 39 in good health.

This clone was counted a single time. This rearrangement joins TRBV28 to TRBJ1-5; D is possibly TRBD1 (6 bases). This CDR3 comprises 17 residues. The V and J ends lost 7 bases and 0 bases respectively, with 19 bases between them. Germline V gives CDR1 MDHEN, CDR2 SYDVKM. The CDR3 protein is CASTLQGILYSNQPQHF. The CDR3 nucleotides are TGTGCCAGCACCCTCCAGGGGATCTTATATAGCAATCAGCCCCAGCATTTT.

The table lists this clone with a count of one. The chain recombines TRBV7-9 with TRBJ2-7, with D perhaps matching TRBD1 or TRBD2 (5 bases each). The V gene's germline CDR1 is SEHNR and CDR2 FQNEAQ (reference sequence). Trimming removed 5 bases at V and 3 bases at J, with 23 bases between. The CDR3 contains 17 residues. CDR3 protein: CASSLIRGRIEVYEQYF. DNA of the CDR3: TGTGCCAGCAGCCTCATTAGGGGACGGATAGAGGTCTACGAGCAGTACTTC. Drawing the rest from reference TRBV7-9 and TRBJ2-7, the complete variable domain is DTGVSQNPRHKITKRGQNVTFRCDPISEHNRLYWYRQTLGQGPEFLTYFQNEAQLEKSRLLSDRFSAERPKGSFSTLEIQRTEQGDSAMYLCASSLIRGRIEVYEQYFGPGTRLTVT.

CDR3 nucleotides: TGTGCCAGCAGCTTAAGGACTAGCGGGATGACCTACAATGAGCAGTTCTTC. This translates into CASSLRTSGMTYNEQFF. The chain couples TRBV5-5 to TRBJ2-1, with 12 nucleotides matching TRBD2. With 2 bases clipped from V and 2 bases from J, the junction kept 5 bases outside the gene matches. The CDR3 runs to 17 residues. Germline CDR1 and CDR2: SGHKS and YYEKEE (reference sequence).

V is TRBV27 and J is TRBJ2-7, with D tentatively TRBD2 (5 bases). This CDR3 spans 15 amino acids. The ends were cut back, 2 bases at V and 3 bases at J, with 14 bases in the middle. CDR1 and CDR2 from the germline V gene are MNHEY and SMNVEV (reference sequence). CDR3 sequence reads: CASSLDLAGGYEQYF. CDR3 bases: TGTGCCAGCAGTTTAGATCTAGCTGGAGGCTACGAGCAGTACTTC.

The chain uses TRBV28 and TRBJ1-1; 10 nucleotides match TRBD1. Germline V gene data show CDR1 as MDHEN and CDR2 as SYDVKM. CDR3 length: 16 residues. V lost 4 bases to trimming and J lost 3 bases; unmatched junction nucleotides: 8. As DNA, the CDR3 is TGTGCCAGCAGTTCCCGACAGGGGGCCGGGGACACTGAAGCTTTCTTT. Amino acid sequence: CASSSRQGAGDTEAFF.